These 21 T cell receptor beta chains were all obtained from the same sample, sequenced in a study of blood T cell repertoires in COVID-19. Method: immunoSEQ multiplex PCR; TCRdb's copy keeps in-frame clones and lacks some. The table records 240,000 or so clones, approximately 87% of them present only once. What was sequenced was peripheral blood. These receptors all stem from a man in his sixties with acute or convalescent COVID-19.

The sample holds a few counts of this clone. CDR3 in DNA: TGTGCCAGCAGCTCGGGGGGAAACACCATATATTTT. Amino acids: CASSSGGNTIYF. The chain employs TRBV7-9 and TRBJ1-3; no definite D call. Germline lookup yields CDR1 SEHNR and CDR2 FQNEAQ (reference sequence). CDR3 length: 12 residues. V was cut by 4 bases and J by 4 bases, with 5 bases left in between.

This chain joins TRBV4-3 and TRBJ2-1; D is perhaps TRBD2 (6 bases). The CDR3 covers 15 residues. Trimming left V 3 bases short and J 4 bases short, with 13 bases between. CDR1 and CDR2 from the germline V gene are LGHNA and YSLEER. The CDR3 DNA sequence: TGCGCCAGCAGCCACGGGACTGACGAATACAATGAGCAGTTCTTC. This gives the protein CASSHGTDEYNEQFF.

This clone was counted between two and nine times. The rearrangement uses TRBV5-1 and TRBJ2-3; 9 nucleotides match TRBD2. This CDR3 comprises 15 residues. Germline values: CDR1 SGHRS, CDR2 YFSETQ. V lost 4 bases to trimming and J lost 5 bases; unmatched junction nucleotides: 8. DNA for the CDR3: TGCGCCAGCAGCCCAGCTAGCGGGGCCCGAGATACGCAGTATTTT. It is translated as CASSPASGARDTQYF.

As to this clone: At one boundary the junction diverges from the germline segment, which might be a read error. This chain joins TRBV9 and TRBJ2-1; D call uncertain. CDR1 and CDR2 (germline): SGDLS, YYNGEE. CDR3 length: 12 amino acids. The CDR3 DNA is TGTGCCAGCAGCGGTGGGTACAGTGAGCAGTTCTTC. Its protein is CASSGGYSEQFF.

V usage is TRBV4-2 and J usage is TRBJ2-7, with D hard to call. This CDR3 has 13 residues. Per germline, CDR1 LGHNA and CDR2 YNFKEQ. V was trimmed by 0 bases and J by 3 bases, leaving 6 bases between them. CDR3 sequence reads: CASSQDGRYEQYF. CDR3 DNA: TGTGCCAGCAGCCAAGATGGGCGCTACGAGCAGTACTTC.

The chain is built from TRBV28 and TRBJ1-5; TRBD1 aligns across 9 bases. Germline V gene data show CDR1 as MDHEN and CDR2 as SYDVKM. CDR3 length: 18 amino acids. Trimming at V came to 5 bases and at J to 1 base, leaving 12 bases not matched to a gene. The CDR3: CASSPTGTGLTSNQPQHF. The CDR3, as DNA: TGTGCCAGCAGTCCCACCGGGACAGGGCTTACGAGCAATCAGCCCCAGCATTTT. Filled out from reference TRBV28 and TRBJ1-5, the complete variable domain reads DVKVTQSSRYLVKRTGEKVFLECVQDMDHENMFWYRQDPGLGLRLIYFSYDVKMKEKGDIPEGYSVSREKKERFSLILESASTNQTSMYLCASSPTGTGLTSNQPQHFGDGTRLSIL.

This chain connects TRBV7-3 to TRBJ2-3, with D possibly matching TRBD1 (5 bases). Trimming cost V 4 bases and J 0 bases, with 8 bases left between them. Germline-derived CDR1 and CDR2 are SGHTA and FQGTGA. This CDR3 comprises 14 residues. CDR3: CASSSQASTDTQYF. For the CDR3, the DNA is TGTGCCAGCAGCTCACAGGCGAGCACAGATACGCAGTATTTT.

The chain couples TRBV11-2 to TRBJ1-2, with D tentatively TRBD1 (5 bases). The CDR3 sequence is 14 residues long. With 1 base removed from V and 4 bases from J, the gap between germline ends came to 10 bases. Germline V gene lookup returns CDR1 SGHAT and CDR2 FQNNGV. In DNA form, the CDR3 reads TGTGCCAGCAGCTTAGGTGGGGCAAGCTATGGCTACACCTTC. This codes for CASSLGGASYGYTF.

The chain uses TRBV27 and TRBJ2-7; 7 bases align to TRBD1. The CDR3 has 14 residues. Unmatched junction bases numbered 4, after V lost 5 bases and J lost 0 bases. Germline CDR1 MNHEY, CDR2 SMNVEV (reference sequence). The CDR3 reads CASSIGQASYEQYF. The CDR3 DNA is TGTGCCAGCAGTATAGGACAGGCCTCCTACGAGCAGTACTTC.

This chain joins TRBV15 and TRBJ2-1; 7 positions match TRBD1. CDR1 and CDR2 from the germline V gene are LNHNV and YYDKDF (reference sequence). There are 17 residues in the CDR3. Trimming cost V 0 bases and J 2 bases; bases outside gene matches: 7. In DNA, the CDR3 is TGTGCCACCAGCAGAGATAGCGAGACAGGGACCTACAATGAGCAGTTCTTC. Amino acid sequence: CATSRDSETGTYNEQFF.

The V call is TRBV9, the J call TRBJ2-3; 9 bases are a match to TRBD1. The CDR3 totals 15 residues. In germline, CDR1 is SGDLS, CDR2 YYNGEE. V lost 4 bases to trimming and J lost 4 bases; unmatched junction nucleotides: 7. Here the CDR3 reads CASSRQGVTPDTQYF. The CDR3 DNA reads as TGTGCCAGCAGCAGACAGGGGGTCACACCAGATACGCAGTATTTT.

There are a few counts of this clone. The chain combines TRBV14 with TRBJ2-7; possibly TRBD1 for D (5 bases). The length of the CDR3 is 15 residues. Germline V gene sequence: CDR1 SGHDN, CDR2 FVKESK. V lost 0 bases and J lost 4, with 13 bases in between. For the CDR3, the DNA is TGTGCCAGCAGCCAAGACGGATCCAGGGTGTACGAGCAGTACTTC. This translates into CASSQDGSRVYEQYF.

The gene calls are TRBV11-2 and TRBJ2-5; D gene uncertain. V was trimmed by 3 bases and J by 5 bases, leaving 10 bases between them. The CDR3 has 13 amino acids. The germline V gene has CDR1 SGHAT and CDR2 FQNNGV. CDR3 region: CASSFGSRETQYF. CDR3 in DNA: TGTGCCAGCAGCTTCGGGTCTAGGGAGACCCAGTACTTC.

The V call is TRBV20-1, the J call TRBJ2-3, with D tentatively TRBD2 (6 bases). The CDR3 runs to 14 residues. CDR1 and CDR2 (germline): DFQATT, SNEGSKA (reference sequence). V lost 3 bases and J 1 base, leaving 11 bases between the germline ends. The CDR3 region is CSASPGDGTDTQYF. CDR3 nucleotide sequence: TGCAGTGCTAGTCCGGGGGACGGCACAGATACGCAGTATTTT.

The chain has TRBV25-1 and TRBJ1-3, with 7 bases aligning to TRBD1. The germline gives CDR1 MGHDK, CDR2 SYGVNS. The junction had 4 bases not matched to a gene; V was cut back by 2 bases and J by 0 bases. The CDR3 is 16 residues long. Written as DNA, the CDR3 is TGTGCCAGCAGTGAAGAGGGGGCCGACTCTGGAAACACCATATATTTT. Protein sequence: CASSEEGADSGNTIYF. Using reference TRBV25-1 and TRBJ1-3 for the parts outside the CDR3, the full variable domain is EADIYQTPRYLVIGTGKKITLECSQTMGHDKMYWYQQDPGMELHLIHYSYGVNSTEKGDLSSESTVSRIRTEHFPLTLESARPSHTSQYLCASSEEGADSGNTIYFGEGSWLTVV.

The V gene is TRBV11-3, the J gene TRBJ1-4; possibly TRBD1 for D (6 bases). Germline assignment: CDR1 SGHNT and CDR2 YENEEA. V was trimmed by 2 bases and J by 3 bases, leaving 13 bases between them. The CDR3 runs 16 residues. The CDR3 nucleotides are TGTGCCAGCAGCTTAAGCCAACAGGGACCTAATGAAAAACTGTTTTTT. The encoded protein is CASSLSQQGPNEKLFF.

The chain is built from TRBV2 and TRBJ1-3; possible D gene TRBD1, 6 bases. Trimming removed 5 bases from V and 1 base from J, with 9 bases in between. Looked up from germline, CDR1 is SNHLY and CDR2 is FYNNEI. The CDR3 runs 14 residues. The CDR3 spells CASSTQGSGNTIYF. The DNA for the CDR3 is TGTGCCAGCAGTACCCAGGGGTCTGGAAACACCATATATTTT.

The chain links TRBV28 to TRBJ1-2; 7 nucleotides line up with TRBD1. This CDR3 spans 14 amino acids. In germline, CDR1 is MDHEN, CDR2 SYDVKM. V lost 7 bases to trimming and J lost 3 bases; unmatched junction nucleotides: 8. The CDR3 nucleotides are TGTGCCAGCATCTTAGGGGGCCGGCACTATGGCTACACCTTC. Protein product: CASILGGRHYGYTF.

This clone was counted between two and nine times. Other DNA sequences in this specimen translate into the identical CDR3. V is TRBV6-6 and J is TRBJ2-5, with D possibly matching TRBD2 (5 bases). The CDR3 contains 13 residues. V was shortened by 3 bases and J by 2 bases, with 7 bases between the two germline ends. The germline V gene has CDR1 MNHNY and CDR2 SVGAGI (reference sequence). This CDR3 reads CASSYRGQETQYF. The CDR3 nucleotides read TGTGCCAGCAGTTATCGGGGTCAAGAGACCCAGTACTTC.

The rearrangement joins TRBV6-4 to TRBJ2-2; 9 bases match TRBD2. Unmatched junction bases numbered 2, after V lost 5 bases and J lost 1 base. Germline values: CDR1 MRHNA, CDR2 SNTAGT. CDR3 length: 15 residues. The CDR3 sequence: CASSLLAGNTGELFF. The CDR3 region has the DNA TGTGCCAGCAGTCTACTAGCGGGGAACACCGGGGAGCTGTTTTTT.

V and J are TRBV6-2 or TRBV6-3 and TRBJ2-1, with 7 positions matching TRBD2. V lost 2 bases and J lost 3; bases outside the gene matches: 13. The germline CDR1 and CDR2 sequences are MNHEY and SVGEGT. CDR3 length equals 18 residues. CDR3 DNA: TGTGCCAGCAGTTACACCCCTAGCACTAGCGCTCACTACAATGAGCAGTTCTTC. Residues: CASSYTPSTSAHYNEQFF.